This record looks at one TCR beta chain sequence and its context. Its antigen is unknown. No much larger clone exists at a distance of one base, and base qualities are not known. Each collaborating institution followed its own protocols to collect whole blood in K2EDTA tubes. For TCRbeta analysis, collaborators shipped samples in one of three forms: frozen whole blood, isolated PBMCs, or DNA extracted from either of those sample types. The germline V gene encodes CDR1 SQVTM and CDR2 ANQGSEA. Deletion took 4 bases off V and 2 bases off J, with a span of 24 bases between the germline ends. From the cysteine up to the phenylalanine, the CDR3 has a length of 18 residues. CDR3 DNA is the only sequence kept; it has 54 bases, read in frame from the first base. The immunoSEQ Assay, a bias-controlled multiplex PCR, was used to amplify TCRbeta CDR3 regions from genomic DNA. The study's own analysis went as follows. The number of nucleated cells in each sample was estimated by amplification of reference gene primers within the assay. To quantify the absolute abundance of each unique TCRbeta CDR3 rearrangement, sequence reads were collapsed and filtered. Productive Simpson clonality was computed per sample as the square root of Simpson's diversity index over productive rearrangements. TCRdb holds this immuneACCESS table with in-frame rearrangements only. Some clones are missing; in checked studies, unresolved V genes explain under half, and the rest has no known cause. Clone size and V and J calls were adopted from that table, with D and trimming inferred from the DNA. This sample lists around 260,000 clones; under 90% were detected once. Around 4.2% of the sample goes to the ten largest clones.

The sample originates from a study of blood T cell repertoires in COVID-19 (TCRdb year 2020). General notes on the study: Collaborator samples came from the United States, Italy and Spain and covered acute and convalescent phases of COVID-19. The prospective study material was composed of cDNA or gDNA derived from T cells, B-cell-depleted T cells, or PBMCs. The dataset comprised deeply sampled blood TCRbeta repertoires from subjects exposed to, actively infected with, or recovered from COVID-19. The repertoires were released in a freely available public database intended as a resource for research on the immune response to SARS-CoV-2. Samples came from the ongoing ImmuneRACE study (first 160 participants) plus 1,254 subjects from 6 global collaborators. The sample metadata nearly always contained a de-identified subject ID, COVID-19 status, age in years and sex. HLA class I and class II types, where available, came from metadata supplied by the sample provider rather than from assay-based typing. General study outcomes and caveats: The amount of clinical and demographic metadata varied by source and participant and was provided uncurated.

The sequencing sample was made of peripheral blood. The source of this sequence is a man between 60 and 75 years old with acute or convalescent COVID-19. The chain is assembled from TRBV29-1 and TRBJ2-1, and TRBD1 may be the D gene, going by 6 matching bases. The DNA reads as follows: TGCAGCGTTGTTGGGTTGGATATTGCAGGGGTTGCCTACAATGAGCAGTTCTTC. Its translation reads: CSVVGLDIAGVAYNEQFF.